Described below is a single T cell receptor (beta chain) sequence and its context. Its target is not known. The CDR3 totals 14 residues. Germline V gene data show CDR1 as SGHDN and CDR2 as FVKESK. V lost 4 bases to trimming and J lost 0 bases, with 9 bases between them. This specimen belongs to a study of T-cell memory formation after mild COVID-19. General study points: Contracting clones, day 15 to 85, had balanced CD4/CD8, and later expanders favored CD4+. Among contracting clones, CD4+ were mainly CM/EM and CD8+ enriched in EMRA. Researchers found some responding clones in pre-infection memory, a sign that cross-reactive memory joined.

TCRdb redid the calling of the 5' RACE reads with MiXCR, one entry per CDR3 protein. In the table there are 150,000 to 200,000 distinct CDR3 sequences, over 10% of which are singletons. Sequencing was carried out using PBMCs or a T cell subset sorted from them (not recorded which). The chain couples TRBV14 to TRBJ1-1; the D is unclear. The clonotype originates from a man between 18 and 35 years old who had mild COVID-19 (a few samples of this study predate the infection). Cell type and time point are not known. Written as DNA, the CDR3 is TGTGCCAGCAGCCGCATTCCTTTGAACACTGAAGCTTTCTTT. Its protein is CASSRIPLNTEAFF.